A single sample gave rise to the 4 T cell receptor beta chains below, sequenced in a study of T-cell reconstitution after alpha-beta-depleted transplantation in children. Unique molecular identifiers were used to barcode this TCRbeta library. TCRdb reprocessed the PCR reads via MiXCR and lists one record per CDR3 protein. The repertoire holds some 830,000 distinct CDR3 sequences, with approximately 15% as singletons. The sample in question was PBMCs, mostly from graft donor cells, obtained 360 days after TCRalphabeta/CD19-depleted stem cell transplant. These receptors came from a male patient younger than 18 who had a stem cell transplant for acute lymphoblastic leukemia, so the T cells may come from the graft donor.

The V call is TRBV6-2 or TRBV6-3, the J call TRBJ2-3, with 10 bases aligning to TRBD2. With 2 bases clipped from V and 2 bases from J, the junction kept 4 bases outside the gene matches. This CDR3 has 16 amino acids. Per germline, CDR1 MNHEY and CDR2 SVGEGT. The CDR3 DNA sequence: TGTGCCAGCAGTTACAGAGGACTAGCGGCCACAGATACGCAGTATTTT. This sequence encodes CASSYRGLAATDTQYF.

This clonotype was seen only a few times. The DNA for the CDR3 is TGTGCCAGCAGCCCCGCGCGGGGGGGAGATACGCAGTATTTT. Translated, it gives CASSPARGGDTQYF. The chain has TRBV7-8 and TRBJ2-3; 9 bases map to TRBD2. Germline V CDR1 and CDR2: SGHVS, FQNEAQ. The V segment lost 5 bases and the J segment 5 bases; nucleotides outside the gene matches: 5. The CDR3 totals 14 residues.

This clonotype has a count of ten or more. The CDR3 sequence: CASSSLMRGSKEDNEQYF. CDR3 bases: TGTGCCAGCAGTTCGCTTATGAGAGGATCCAAGGAGGACAACGAGCAGTACTTC. V is TRBV27 and J is TRBJ2-7; D possibly matches TRBD1 or TRBD2 (5 bases each). CDR3 length equals 18 residues. Trimming cost V 4 bases and J 5 bases, with 27 bases left between them. Germline V lookup: CDR1 MNHEY, CDR2 SMNVEV (reference sequence).

This clonotype was seen repeatedly, ten times or more. The rearrangement joins TRBV28 to TRBJ1-4; D gene unclear. Germline values: CDR1 MDHEN, CDR2 SYDVKM. V was pared by 6 bases and J by 5 bases, with 13 bases between. There are 14 residues in the CDR3. The DNA for the CDR3 is TGTGCCAGCAGCGCGTCGTTGGGGAATGAAAAACTGTTTTTT. It codes for CASSASLGNEKLFF.